This TCR beta chain was found in a study of blood T cell repertoires in COVID-19 (dated by TCRdb to 2019 to 2021). With respect to the entire study: The collaborator samples originated in the United States, Italy and Spain and spanned the acute and convalescent phases of COVID-19. The material from the prospective study consisted of cDNA or gDNA derived from T cells, B-cell-depleted T cells, or PBMCs. Deeply sampled blood TCRbeta repertoires from subjects exposed to, actively infected with, or recovered from COVID-19 were included in the dataset. The repertoires were released in a freely available public database intended as a resource for research on the immune response to SARS-CoV-2. Samples came from the ongoing ImmuneRACE study (first 160 participants) plus 1,254 subjects from 6 global collaborators. A de-identified subject ID, COVID-19 status, age in years and sex were almost always included in the sample metadata. Where HLA class I and class II types were available, the types were taken from metadata supplied by the sample provider, not from assay-based typing. Points the paper makes about the study in general: How much clinical and demographic metadata was included differed by source and by participant, and the metadata was provided uncurated.

Of note for this clone: Its binding antigen is unknown. The record has no base qualities; no much larger clone is one base away.

TCRbeta CDR3 regions were amplified from genomic DNA using the immunoSEQ Assay, a bias-controlled multiplex PCR. Under the source paper's analysis protocol: Nucleated cell counts per sample were estimated from amplification of reference gene primers within the assay. To quantify the absolute abundance of each unique TCRbeta CDR3 rearrangement, sequence reads were collapsed and filtered. Productive Simpson clonality was computed per sample as the square root of Simpson's diversity index over productive rearrangements. As stored in TCRdb, this immuneACCESS dataset retains in-frame rearrangements with V and J assigned. A fraction of the clones does not appear; measured against another copy, unresolved V genes explain less than half of the discrepancy, and the remainder lacks a known reason. V and J calls and clone size are as listed in that table; D and trimming were resolved from the DNA. This sample holds roughly 380,000 clones; about nine tenths were observed only once. The top ten clonotypes cover about 1.6% of the sample.

V trim: 4 bases; J trim: 4 bases; unmatched bases: 4. The CDR3 numbers 13 residues from cysteine through phenylalanine. Only the CDR3 DNA stays, 39 bases, in frame from base 1. Based on the germline V gene (reference sequence), the CDR1 and CDR2 sequences are GTSNPN and SVGIG. One collaborating source in Seattle enrolled patients during active infection and followed them longitudinally through the course of disease. Each collaborating institution followed its own protocols to collect whole blood in K2EDTA tubes. For TCRbeta analysis, collaborators shipped samples in one of three forms: frozen whole blood, isolated PBMCs, or DNA extracted from either of those sample types.

The sequenced sample was peripheral blood. This chain joins TRBV30 to TRBJ1-5; 7 of the junction bases match TRBD1. This sequence originates from a woman in her forties with COVID-19, enrolled during active disease. The nucleotides read TGTGCCTGGACCCGGGACAGTAATCAGCCCCAGCATTTT. The resulting protein is CAWTRDSNQPQHF.